This T cell receptor beta chain was documented in a study of blood T cell repertoires in COVID-19. Study summary: The United States, Italy and Spain provided the acute and convalescent COVID-19 samples.

As originally analysed: Nucleated cell counts were estimated from reference gene primer amplification. Sequencing used immunoSEQ multiplex PCR; TCRdb keeps in-frame clones, though not all of them. Clone size and the V and J calls come from that table; the DNA yielded D and trimming. The data hold hundreds of thousands of clones, with roughly 84% observed a single time. The trim removed 3 bases at V and 5 bases at J, leaving 2 bases unmatched. The CDR3 runs to 14 residues. Germline values: CDR1 SGHVS, CDR2 FQNEAQ. This rearrangement joins TRBV7-8 to TRBJ1-4, with 8 positions matching TRBD1. Sequencing was performed on PBMCs or T cells enriched from blood (not recorded which). The sequence was obtained from a woman in her 30s who had recovered from COVID-19. The CDR3 region is CASSFNRGNEKLFF. DNA for the CDR3: TGTGCCAGCAGCTTCAACAGGGGGAATGAAAAACTGTTTTTT.